One sample yielded the 23 T cell receptor beta chains listed below, sequenced in a study of PD-1 blockade in classical Hodgkin lymphoma. Some clones are missing from TCRdb's copy, which holds only in-frame ones; the method was immunoSEQ multiplex PCR. The table lists approximately 99,000 clones, 89% of them singletons. All patients relapsed after autologous stem cell transplantation, and brentuximab vedotin exposure varied. The sample was peripheral blood mononuclear cells (PBMCs), taken before the second cycle of nivolumab. These receptor sequences come from a human donor with classical Hodgkin lymphoma.

The rearrangement links TRBV4-3 to TRBJ1-4; tentatively, D is TRBD1 (6 bases). V lost 0 bases, J lost 3 bases, and 14 bases lay in between. Germline assignment: CDR1 LGHNA and CDR2 YSLEER. This CDR3 has 17 amino acids. The CDR3 loop reads CASSQDLRGLANEKLFF. The CDR3 coding sequence is TGCGCCAGCAGCCAAGATCTTCGGGGGCTGGCTAATGAAAAACTGTTTTTT.

The rearrangement links TRBV20-1 to TRBJ2-5; D gene ambiguous. The J call may be wrong; the DNA end is better matched by TRBJ2-7. Germline V gene lookup returns CDR1 DFQATT and CDR2 SNEGSKA (reference sequence). The CDR3 runs 11 residues. The CDR3: CSASKSYEQYF. CDR3 DNA: TGCAGTGCTAGTAAGTCCTACGAGCAGTACTTC.

The J gene is TRBJ2-1, the V gene TRBV2, with TRBD2 as a possible D gene (5 bases). The CDR3 is 14 residues long. Germline V lookup: CDR1 SNHLY, CDR2 FYNNEI. The ends were cut back, 8 bases at V and 4 bases at J, with 15 bases in the middle. The CDR3 DNA is TGTGCCAGCGTTCCCGGACTTAAATACAATGAGCAGTTCTTC. Its translation: CASVPGLKYNEQFF.

The chain combines TRBV19 with TRBJ1-2; D ambiguous. The CDR3 length is 11 residues. Looked up from germline, CDR1 is LNHDA and CDR2 is SQIVND (reference sequence). The V end lost 8 bases, the J end lost 5 bases, and 9 bases lay between the germline ends. The CDR3 protein is CASWYRYGYTF. CDR3 DNA: TGTGCCAGTTGGTACAGATATGGCTACACCTTC. The full variable domain, its missing parts supplied by reference TRBV19 and TRBJ1-2, is DGGITQSPKYLFRKEGQNVTLSCEQNLNHDAMYWYRQDPGQGLRLIYYSQIVNDFQKGDIAEGYSVSREKKESFPLTVTSAQKNPTAFYLCASWYRYGYTFGSGTRLTVV.

The chain joins TRBV18 to TRBJ1-2; D unclear. The CDR3 length is 14 residues. Trimming removed 8 bases from V and 7 bases from J, with 20 bases in between. Per the germline V gene, CDR1 is KGHSH and CDR2 is LQKENI. The CDR3 is CASTNPGTPSGYTF. The CDR3, as DNA: TGTGCCAGCACCAACCCGGGAACCCCGAGTGGCTACACCTTC.

This sequence joins TRBV4-2 and TRBJ1-4; D is possibly TRBD1 (5 bases). This CDR3 has 17 residues. CDR1 LGHNA and CDR2 YNFKEQ come from the germline V gene. V was shortened by 1 base and J by 0 bases, with 12 bases between the two germline ends. CDR3 DNA sequence: TGTGCCAGCAGCCAAGGAAATGGGGGGGCAACTAATGAAAAACTGTTTTTT. This translates into CASSQGNGGATNEKLFF.

The V gene is TRBV7-9, the J gene TRBJ2-4; possible D gene TRBD1, 6 bases. V was pared by 5 bases and J by 1 base, with 12 bases between. Germline V gene lookup returns CDR1 SEHNR and CDR2 FQNEAQ (reference sequence). The CDR3 has 15 amino acids. This CDR3 reads CASSAMTGAKNIQYF. The DNA for the CDR3 is TGTGCCAGCAGCGCGATGACAGGCGCCAAAAACATTCAGTACTTC.

J is TRBJ2-7 and V is TRBV13; 11 bases line up with TRBD2. The CDR3 has 16 amino acids. Germline V CDR1 and CDR2: PRHDT, FYEKMQ (reference sequence). The J segment lost 0 bases and the V segment lost 1 base, leaving 2 bases of the junction unmatched. The CDR3: CASSLALAGGSYEQYF. DNA for the CDR3: TGTGCCAGCAGCTTAGCTCTAGCGGGAGGCTCCTACGAGCAGTACTTC.

CDR3 region: CASSFGGVVYEQYF. Written as DNA, the CDR3 is TGTGCCAGCAGCTTCGGGGGGGTCGTCTACGAGCAGTACTTC. This chain uses TRBV2 with TRBJ2-5; 8 bases agree with TRBD2. The J call may be wrong; the DNA end is better matched by TRBJ2-7. Germline lookup yields CDR1 SNHLY and CDR2 FYNNEI. The CDR3 extends over 14 amino acids.

The rearrangement links TRBV28 to TRBJ1-4, with no clear D. The CDR3 consists of 13 residues. Germline CDR1 MDHEN, CDR2 SYDVKM. Trimming took 8 bases from V and 7 from J, leaving 14 bases between them. In nucleotides, the CDR3 is TGTGCCAGCCGACCGCCCTGGGGTGAAAAACTGTTTTTT. Its translation: CASRPPWGEKLFF.

The V gene is TRBV14, the J gene TRBJ2-1; D might be TRBD2 (5 bases). Germline assignment: CDR1 SGHDN and CDR2 FVKESK. The CDR3 consists of 15 residues. V was cut by 3 bases and J by 5 bases, with 14 bases left in between. CDR3 DNA: TGTGCCAGCAGCCAGGGCCCAACGCGGGACAATGAGCAGTTCTTC. It is translated as CASSQGPTRDNEQFF. The full variable domain, rest sourced from reference TRBV14 and TRBJ2-1, is EAGVTQFPSHSVIEKGQTVTLRCDPISGHDNLYWYRRVMGKEIKFLLHFVKESKQDESGMPNNRFLAERTGGTYSTLKVQPAELEDSGVYFCASSQGPTRDNEQFFGPGTRLTVL.

This clone was seen once. The chain is built from TRBV30 and TRBJ1-2, with TRBD1 identical over 7 bases. The length of the CDR3 is 14 residues. Germline assignment: CDR1 GTSNPN and CDR2 SVGIG (reference sequence). V lost 2 bases to trimming and J lost 6 bases; unmatched junction nucleotides: 9. The CDR3 nucleotides read TGTGCCTGGAGTATAGGGACAGTTCGGCATGGCTACACCTTC. It codes for CAWSIGTVRHGYTF.

V is TRBV15 and J is TRBJ2-1, with 13 bases fitting TRBD2. The CDR3 is 14 amino acids. The trim removed 5 bases at V and 13 bases at J, leaving 8 bases unmatched. Per the germline V gene, CDR1 is LNHNV and CDR2 is YYDKDF (reference sequence). The CDR3 loop is CATSGGLAGTSQFF. CDR3 coding DNA: TGTGCCACCAGCGGGGGACTAGCGGGGACGAGCCAGTTCTTC.

In this sample, this clone turned up once. The J gene is TRBJ2-2, the V gene TRBV6-4; D unresolved. With 3 bases removed from V and 6 bases from J, the gap between germline ends came to 11 bases. The CDR3 is 14 residues long. Germline CDR1 MRHNA, CDR2 SNTAGT. For the CDR3, the DNA is TGTGCCAGCAGTGAACAACCACAAGCCGGGGAGCTGTTTTTT. Its translation: CASSEQPQAGELFF.

This clone appeared once. V is TRBV11-2 and J is TRBJ2-7; TRBD2 matches 7 bases. CDR1 is SGHAT, CDR2 FQNNGV, per germline. Germline trimming cut 5 bases from V and 3 bases from J; bases unmatched to any gene: 7. The CDR3 spans 14 residues. Here the CDR3 reads CASSLWGGDYEQYF. Written as DNA, the CDR3 is TGTGCCAGCAGCCTCTGGGGGGGGGACTACGAGCAGTACTTC.

The J gene is TRBJ2-2, the V gene TRBV28; D gene unclear. Trimming removed 7 bases from V and 2 bases from J, with 26 bases in between. The germline gives CDR1 MDHEN, CDR2 SYDVKM. The CDR3 loop spans 19 amino acids. The CDR3 protein is CASTFPPTARPPNTGELFF. The CDR3 coding sequence is TGTGCCAGCACTTTCCCTCCAACAGCCCGGCCCCCCAACACCGGGGAGCTGTTTTTT.

This clone was seen only once. The V gene is TRBV5-5, the J gene TRBJ2-4, with 10 bases lining up with TRBD1. Looked up from germline, CDR1 is SGHKS and CDR2 is YYEKEE (reference sequence). The length of the CDR3 is 13 residues. J was trimmed by 4 bases and V by 7 bases; bases with no gene match: 2. CDR3 residues: CASRDRGKNIQYF. CDR3 sequence (DNA): TGTGCCAGCCGGGACAGGGGAAAAAACATTCAGTACTTC. The entire variable domain, with the rest obtained from reference TRBV5-5 and TRBJ2-4, is as follows: DAGVTQSPTHLIKTRGQQVTLRCSPISGHKSVSWYQQVLGQGPQFIFQYYEKEERGRGNFPDRFSARQFPNYSSELNVNALLLGDSALYLCASRDRGKNIQYFGAGTRLSVL.

J is TRBJ2-5 and V is TRBV5-1, with 8 positions matching TRBD1. The germline V gene has CDR1 SGHRS and CDR2 YFSETQ. The CDR3 loop spans 16 amino acids. The V and J ends lost 5 bases and 1 base, in that order; junction bases with no gene match: 10. The CDR3 nucleotides read TGCGCCAGCAGTGACCCGGACAGGGCACTCCAAGAGACCCAGTACTTC. It codes for CASSDPDRALQETQYF.

The CDR3 is CSAASYGYTF. CDR3 bases: TGCAGTGCCGCGAGCTATGGCTACACCTTC. This chain joins TRBV20-1 and TRBJ1-2; D gene uncertain. Germline values: CDR1 DFQATT, CDR2 SNEGSKA (reference sequence). The CDR3 extends over 10 amino acids. Trimming shortened V by 6 bases and J by 4 bases, and 6 bases separated the two germline ends.

The gene calls are TRBV29-1 and TRBJ1-2; D might be TRBD1 (5 bases). Trimming took off 1 base at V and 3 bases at J, with 15 bases between the two ends. CDR1 is SQVTM, CDR2 ANQGSEA, per germline. The CDR3 consists of 15 residues. CDR3 protein: CSVEGGKSPDYGYTF. The CDR3 DNA reads TGCAGCGTTGAAGGGGGGAAAAGCCCCGACTATGGCTACACCTTC.

This chain connects TRBV5-1 to TRBJ1-1; no definite D call. The CDR3 totals 14 residues. CDR1 is SGHRS and CDR2 is YFSETQ in the germline V gene. The germline V and J ends were trimmed by 6 bases and 4 bases, with 16 bases remaining between them. The CDR3 loop is CASTNSGSLTEAFF. In DNA form, the CDR3 reads TGCGCCAGCACCAATTCGGGGAGTCTCACTGAAGCTTTCTTT.

The V call is TRBV7-9, the J call TRBJ1-3; D is uncertain. The ends were cut back, 3 bases at V and 8 bases at J, with 2 bases in the middle. CDR3 length: 10 residues. Per the germline V gene, CDR1 is SEHNR and CDR2 is FQNEAQ (reference sequence). The CDR3 spells CASSLHTIYF. The CDR3 DNA reads as TGTGCCAGCAGCTTGCACACCATATATTTT. Combining the CDR3 with reference TRBV7-9 and TRBJ1-3 gives the whole variable domain DTGVSQNPRHKITKRGQNVTFRCDPISEHNRLYWYRQTLGQGPEFLTYFQNEAQLEKSRLLSDRFSAERPKGSFSTLEIQRTEQGDSAMYLCASSLHTIYFGEGSWLTVV.

The V call is TRBV6-6, the J call TRBJ2-2; TRBD2 is a possible D gene (5 bases). The germline gives CDR1 MNHNY, CDR2 SVGAGI (reference sequence). Trimming stripped 7 bases from V and 10 bases from J, with 16 bases between. The CDR3 is 13 amino acids. CDR3: CASTGYIGVELFF. DNA of the CDR3: TGTGCCAGCACCGGGTATATCGGGGTGGAGCTGTTTTTT.